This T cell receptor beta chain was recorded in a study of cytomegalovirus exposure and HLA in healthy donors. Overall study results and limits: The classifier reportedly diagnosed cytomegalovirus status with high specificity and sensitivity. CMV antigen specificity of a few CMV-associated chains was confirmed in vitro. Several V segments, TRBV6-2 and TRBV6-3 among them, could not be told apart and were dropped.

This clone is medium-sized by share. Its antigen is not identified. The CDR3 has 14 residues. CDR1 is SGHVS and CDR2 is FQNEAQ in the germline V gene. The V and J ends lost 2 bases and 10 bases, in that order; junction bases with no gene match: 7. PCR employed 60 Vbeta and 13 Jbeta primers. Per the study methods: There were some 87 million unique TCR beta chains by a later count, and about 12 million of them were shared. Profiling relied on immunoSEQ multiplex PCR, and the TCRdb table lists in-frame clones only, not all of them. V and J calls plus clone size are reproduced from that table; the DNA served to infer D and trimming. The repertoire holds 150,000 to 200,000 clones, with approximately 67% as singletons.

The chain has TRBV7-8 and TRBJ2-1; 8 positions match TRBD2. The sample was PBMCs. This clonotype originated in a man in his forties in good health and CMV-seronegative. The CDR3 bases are TGTGCCAGCAGCTTAAGGACTAGCCTCCACGAGCAGTTCTTC. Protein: CASSLRTSLHEQFF.